Following are 17 T cell receptor beta chains from one sample sequenced in a study of cytomegalovirus exposure and HLA in healthy donors. The study ran its PCR with 60 Vbeta and 13 Jbeta primers. The assay was immunoSEQ multiplex PCR, and TCRdb's table has in-frame clones only and misses some. The sample records about 160,000 clones, over 60% being singletons. The sequenced material came from PBMCs. The source of these receptors is a woman aged 30 to 39 in good health and CMV-seronegative.

V and J are TRBV28 and TRBJ1-2, with unresolved D. Trimming took off 6 bases at V and 4 bases at J, with 9 bases between the two ends. Germline V gene lookup returns CDR1 MDHEN and CDR2 SYDVKM. The CDR3 consists of 12 residues. CDR3 in DNA: TGTGCCAGCAGACAGACCGGCTATGGCTACACCTTC. Translation gives CASRQTGYGYTF.

The chain is built from TRBV18 and TRBJ1-1; D is possibly TRBD1 (6 bases). This CDR3 contains 14 residues. Germline V gene lookup returns CDR1 KGHSH and CDR2 LQKENI. Trimming cost V 2 bases and J 4 bases, with 11 bases left between them. As DNA, the CDR3 is TGTGCCAGCTCACCAGACGGGGGGCGCACTGAAGCTTTCTTT. Its translation: CASSPDGGRTEAFF.

The rearrangement joins TRBV11-2 to TRBJ2-5; 7 nucleotides agree with TRBD1. The V gene's germline CDR1 is SGHAT and CDR2 FQNNGV. CDR3 size: 14 residues. Germline trimming cut 3 bases from V and 4 bases from J; bases unmatched to any gene: 5. CDR3 loop: CASSFLTGVETQYF. The CDR3 DNA reads as TGTGCCAGCAGCTTCCTAACAGGGGTAGAGACCCAGTACTTC.

V and J are TRBV2 and TRBJ2-5, with TRBD1 matching over 10 bases. Per germline, CDR1 SNHLY and CDR2 FYNNEI. Trimming removed 9 bases from V and 4 bases from J; junction bases left unmatched: 8. The CDR3 loop spans 14 amino acids. The CDR3 spells CARADRGLAETQYF. CDR3 coding DNA: TGTGCCAGGGCCGACAGGGGGCTCGCAGAGACCCAGTACTTC.

The genes are TRBV19 and TRBJ1-4; the D is unclear. The length of the CDR3 is 18 residues. The germline V gene encodes CDR1 LNHDA and CDR2 SQIVND (reference sequence). V lost 3 bases and J lost 0, with 17 bases in between. As DNA, the CDR3 is TGTGCCAGTAGTATTTTTACCTCTGCGGGGTCAACTAATGAAAAACTGTTTTTT. Its protein is CASSIFTSAGSTNEKLFF. The full variable domain, with the rest looked up from reference TRBV19 and TRBJ1-4, is DGGITQSPKYLFRKEGQNVTLSCEQNLNHDAMYWYRQDPGQGLRLIYYSQIVNDFQKGDIAEGYSVSREKKESFPLTVTSAQKNPTAFYLCASSIFTSAGSTNEKLFFGSGTQLSVL.

This chain links TRBV27 with TRBJ1-2; TRBD1 agrees at 7 bases. V was pared by 1 base and J by 7 bases, with 6 bases of the junction left unmatched. Germline loops: CDR1 MNHEY, CDR2 SMNVEV (reference sequence). The length of the CDR3 is 14 residues. The CDR3 DNA is TGTGCCAGCAGTTTATACGGGACAGAGAGTGGCTACACCTTC. It specifies CASSLYGTESGYTF.

V and J are TRBV5-1 and TRBJ2-5; TRBD1 aligns across 7 bases. Trimming at V came to 4 bases and at J to 7 bases, leaving 10 bases not matched to a gene. The CDR3 is 14 residues long. The germline V gene encodes CDR1 SGHRS and CDR2 YFSETQ. The CDR3 loop is CASSAGTVDGTQYF. The DNA of the CDR3 is TGCGCCAGCAGCGCCGGGACAGTGGACGGGACCCAGTACTTC.

This rearrangement joins TRBV7-9 to TRBJ2-3, with 8 bases identical to TRBD1. The junction had 8 bases not matched to a gene; V was cut back by 2 bases and J by 1 base. Germline-derived CDR1 and CDR2 are SEHNR and FQNEAQ (reference sequence). CDR3 length equals 17 residues. The CDR3 coding sequence is TGTGCCAGCAGCTTAACGTTGCAGGGGGCGGGCACAGATACGCAGTATTTT. It codes for CASSLTLQGAGTDTQYF.

The chain joins TRBV30 to TRBJ1-2, with a tentative D call TRBD1 (5 bases). Per the germline V gene, CDR1 is GTSNPN and CDR2 is SVGIG (reference sequence). The V end was cut by 0 bases, the J end by 3 bases, with 8 bases between. The CDR3 totals 13 residues. CDR3 loop: CAWSVRGDYGYTF. The CDR3 DNA reads as TGTGCCTGGAGTGTCCGGGGGGACTATGGCTACACCTTC.

CDR3 loop: CASSQLDSLNTEAFF. Written as DNA, the CDR3 is TGTGCCAGCAGCCAACTGGACAGCCTGAACACTGAAGCTTTCTTT. The rearrangement links TRBV14 to TRBJ1-1, with a weak D call TRBD1 (6 bases). The germline CDR1 and CDR2 sequences are SGHDN and FVKESK. The CDR3 contains 15 residues. V lost 2 bases and J 0 bases, leaving 10 bases between the germline ends.

V and J are TRBV28 and TRBJ2-2; tentative D call: TRBD1 (6 bases). The CDR3 length is 13 residues. Trimming took 7 bases from V and 6 from J, leaving 12 bases between them. The germline V gene has CDR1 MDHEN and CDR2 SYDVKM. CDR3 loop: CASKGAGAGELFF. CDR3 in DNA: TGTGCCAGCAAAGGGGCAGGGGCCGGGGAGCTGTTTTTT.

The genes are TRBV5-6 and TRBJ2-1; perhaps TRBD2 as D (5 bases). The CDR3 is 15 amino acids. The germline CDR1 and CDR2 sequences are SGHDT and YYEEEE. The germline V and J ends were trimmed by 2 bases and 8 bases, with 17 bases remaining between them. Here the CDR3 DNA reads TGTGCCAGCAGCTTCGGGATCTTTCTGACGGATGAGCAGTTCTTC. Translating gives CASSFGIFLTDEQFF.

This clone was seen a few times. The chain recombines TRBV19 with TRBJ1-3, with 7 nucleotides matching TRBD1. This CDR3 region has 14 residues. The V gene's germline CDR1 is LNHDA and CDR2 SQIVND (reference sequence). The trim removed 6 bases at V and 3 bases at J, leaving 5 bases unmatched. CDR3 DNA sequence: TGTGCCAGTAGCCCGACAGGGATTGGAAACACCATATATTTT. Its protein is CASSPTGIGNTIYF.

The J gene is TRBJ1-2, the V gene TRBV18, with D perhaps TRBD1 (6 bases). Trimming left V 3 bases short and J 3 bases short, with 14 bases between. The CDR3 length is 15 residues. The V gene's germline CDR1 is KGHSH and CDR2 LQKENI. This CDR3 reads CASSPSLSGDYGYTF. The CDR3 nucleotides are TGTGCCAGCTCACCCAGCCTGTCAGGGGACTATGGCTACACCTTC.

The chain uses TRBV5-5 and TRBJ2-7, with a possible D match to TRBD1 (6 bases). Germline CDR1 SGHKS, CDR2 YYEKEE (reference sequence). The CDR3 totals 16 residues. The V end was cut by 4 bases, the J end by 1 base, with 18 bases between. DNA of the CDR3: TGTGCCAGCAGCCTACTAAGGGGGAGATCGTCCTACGAGCAGTACTTC. Translated, it gives CASSLLRGRSSYEQYF.

This rearrangement joins TRBV5-6 to TRBJ2-2, with 11 bases identical to TRBD2. V lost 2 bases to trimming and J lost 7 bases; unmatched junction nucleotides: 7. The CDR3 is 16 residues long. Germline V gene data show CDR1 as SGHDT and CDR2 as YYEEEE. CDR3 nucleotide sequence: TGTGCCAGCAGCTTTAGTAGCGGGAGGGCCAGCGGGGAGCTGTTTTTT. This codes for CASSFSSGRASGELFF.

Here the CDR3 DNA reads TGTGCCAGCAGCTTGTTAGACAGGGGGAACACCGGGGAGCTGTTTTTT. Its translation: CASSLLDRGNTGELFF. The rearrangement joins TRBV5-4 to TRBJ2-2, with 8 bases aligning to TRBD1. Per germline, CDR1 SGHNT and CDR2 YYREEE (reference sequence). The CDR3 runs 16 residues. V shed 1 base, J shed 1 base, and the junction held 3 bases outside the gene matches.